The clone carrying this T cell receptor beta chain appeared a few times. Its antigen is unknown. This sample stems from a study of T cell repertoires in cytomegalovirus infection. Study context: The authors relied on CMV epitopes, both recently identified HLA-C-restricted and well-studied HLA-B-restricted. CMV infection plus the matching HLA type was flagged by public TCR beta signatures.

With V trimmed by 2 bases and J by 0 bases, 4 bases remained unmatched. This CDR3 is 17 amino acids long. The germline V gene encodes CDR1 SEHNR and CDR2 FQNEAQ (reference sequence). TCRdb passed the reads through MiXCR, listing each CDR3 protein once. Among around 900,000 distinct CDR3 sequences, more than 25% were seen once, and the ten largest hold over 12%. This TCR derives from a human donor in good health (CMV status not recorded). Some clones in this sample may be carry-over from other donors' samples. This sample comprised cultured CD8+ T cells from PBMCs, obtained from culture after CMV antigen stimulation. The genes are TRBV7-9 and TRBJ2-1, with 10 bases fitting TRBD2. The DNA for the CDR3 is TGTGCCAGCAGCTTAAGTAGCGGGGGGTACTCCTACAATGAGCAGTTCTTC. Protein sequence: CASSLSSGGYSYNEQFF.